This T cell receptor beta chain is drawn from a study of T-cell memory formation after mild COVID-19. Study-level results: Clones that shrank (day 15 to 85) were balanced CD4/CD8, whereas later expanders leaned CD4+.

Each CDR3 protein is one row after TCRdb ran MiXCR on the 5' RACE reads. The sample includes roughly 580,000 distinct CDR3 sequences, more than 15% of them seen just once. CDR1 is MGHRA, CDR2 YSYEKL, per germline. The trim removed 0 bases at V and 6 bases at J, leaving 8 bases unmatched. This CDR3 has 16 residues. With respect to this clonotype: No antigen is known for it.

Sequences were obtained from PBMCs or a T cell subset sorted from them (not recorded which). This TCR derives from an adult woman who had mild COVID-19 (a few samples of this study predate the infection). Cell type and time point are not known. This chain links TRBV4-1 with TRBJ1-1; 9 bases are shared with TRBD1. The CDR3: CASSQDIGTGRAEAFF. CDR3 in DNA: TGCGCCAGCAGCCAAGACATCGGGACAGGGAGGGCTGAAGCTTTCTTT.